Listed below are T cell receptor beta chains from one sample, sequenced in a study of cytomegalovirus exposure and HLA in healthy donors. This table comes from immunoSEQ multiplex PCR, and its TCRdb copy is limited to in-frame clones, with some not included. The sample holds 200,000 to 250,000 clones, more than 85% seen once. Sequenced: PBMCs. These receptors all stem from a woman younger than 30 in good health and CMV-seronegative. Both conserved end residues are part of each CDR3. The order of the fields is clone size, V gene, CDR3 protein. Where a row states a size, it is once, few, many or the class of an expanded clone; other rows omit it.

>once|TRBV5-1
CASSPTGWGLSTEAFF
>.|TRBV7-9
CSSSPGGVGKEKLFF
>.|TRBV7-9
CASSLGRDHEKLFF
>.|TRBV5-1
CASSFRSAYEQYF
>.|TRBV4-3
CASSSGGPILRTSGANVLTF
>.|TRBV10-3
CAISESLAVSTDTQYF
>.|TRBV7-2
CASSAYSLNTEAFF
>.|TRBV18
CASSPLGGGEETQYF
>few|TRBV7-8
CASSLKSGTGSRGYTF
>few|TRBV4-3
CASSPSEMNTEAFF
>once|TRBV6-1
CASSDGLAGGQVYEQYF
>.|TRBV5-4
CASSVAGQPQHF
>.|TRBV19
CASTPGQGALYTEAFF
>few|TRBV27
CASSSGFGYTF
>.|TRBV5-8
CASSLGGSTDTQYF
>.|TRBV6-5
CASRHPWGSYTEAFF
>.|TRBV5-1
CASSLISGSNQPQHF
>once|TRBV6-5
CASSYQGSNYGYTF
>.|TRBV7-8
CASSLVGGRAFYEQYF
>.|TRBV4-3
CASSQVWGGLAGGSTDTQYF
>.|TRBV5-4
CASSKGGSNEQYF
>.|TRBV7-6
CASSPNRGRTDTQYF
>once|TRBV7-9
CASSMTGSRQPQHF
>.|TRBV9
CASSVGRGGPQNIQYF
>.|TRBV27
CASSFVGEETQYF
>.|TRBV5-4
CASGGEVTNYGYTF
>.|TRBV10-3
CAISDRTSGGQSTDTQYF
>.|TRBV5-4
CASSLGTGAVSSYNEQFF
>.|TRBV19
CASSIRDGGYEQYF
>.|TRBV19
CASSIVGPRAVNTEAFF
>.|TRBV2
CASSVSRFNQPQHF
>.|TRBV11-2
CASSTTTGYAQYF
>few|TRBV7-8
CASSLRLAVIYNEQFF
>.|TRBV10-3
CAISETGGDNQPQHF
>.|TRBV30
CAWRTTGMGTEAFF
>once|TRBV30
CASFRWGLAGAGETQYF
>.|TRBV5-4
CASSLAFQGSYGYTF
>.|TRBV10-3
CAIRAGGVTDTQYF
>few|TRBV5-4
CASSPRDRGSEQYF
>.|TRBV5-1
CASSSTQAYEQYF
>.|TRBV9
CASSVTTSNEQFF
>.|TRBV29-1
CSGGGIYEQYF
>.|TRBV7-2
CASSFTRGTGELFF
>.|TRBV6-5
CASSSGQRSF
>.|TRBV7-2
CASSLGSSRSYEQYF
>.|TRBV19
CASRTRQASGNTIYF
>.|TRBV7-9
CASSLTAANEKLFF
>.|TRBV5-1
CASSWTGGNTIYF
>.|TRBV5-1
CASSWGTGTNEKLFF
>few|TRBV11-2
CASSYAGTVGQGSSYGYTF
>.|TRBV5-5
CASSLGGTGGFVNEKLFF
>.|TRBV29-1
CSVGGTGEQYF
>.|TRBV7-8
CASSLVAGGPFGEQYF
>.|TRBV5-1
CASRTGGVAPSTPLHF
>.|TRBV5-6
CASSLWQNGYTF